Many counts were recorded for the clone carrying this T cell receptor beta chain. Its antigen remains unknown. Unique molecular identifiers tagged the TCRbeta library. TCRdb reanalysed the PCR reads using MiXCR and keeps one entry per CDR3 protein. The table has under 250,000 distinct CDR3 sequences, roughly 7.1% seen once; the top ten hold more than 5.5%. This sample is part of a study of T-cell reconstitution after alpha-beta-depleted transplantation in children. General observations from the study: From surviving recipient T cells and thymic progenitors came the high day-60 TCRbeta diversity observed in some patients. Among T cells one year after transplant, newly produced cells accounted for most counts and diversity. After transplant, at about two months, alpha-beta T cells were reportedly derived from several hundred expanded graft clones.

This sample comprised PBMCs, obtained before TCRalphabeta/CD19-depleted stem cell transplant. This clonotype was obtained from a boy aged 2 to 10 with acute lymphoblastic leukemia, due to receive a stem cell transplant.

CDR3 DNA: TGCAGTGCTCTCCGAACTAGCGGTACTCCCTACGAGCAGTACTTC. Protein: CSALRTSGTPYEQYF. V is TRBV20-1 and J is TRBJ2-7, with 8 nucleotides matching TRBD2. Trimming took 5 bases from V and 2 from J; bases not matched to a gene: 11. The CDR3 totals 15 residues. CDR1 is DFQATT, CDR2 SNEGSKA, per germline (reference sequence).